This T cell receptor (beta chain) was sequenced in a study of cytomegalovirus exposure and HLA in healthy donors. CDR1 is MNHEY and CDR2 is SVGAGI in the germline V gene. This CDR3 spans 13 amino acids. V lost 0 bases to trimming and J lost 5 bases, with 7 bases between them. PCR was performed using 60 Vbeta and 13 Jbeta primers. The assay was immunoSEQ multiplex PCR, and TCRdb's table has in-frame clones only and misses some. The sample lists 150,000 to 200,000 clones, approximately 85% occurring once. This sequence joins TRBV6-5 and TRBJ1-2, with D uncertain. The sequenced sample was PBMCs. This TCR came from a woman between 45 and 60 years old in good health and CMV-seronegative. CDR3 bases: TGTGCCAGCAGTTACTCGAGAGTATATGGCTACACCTTC. This gives the protein CASSYSRVYGYTF.